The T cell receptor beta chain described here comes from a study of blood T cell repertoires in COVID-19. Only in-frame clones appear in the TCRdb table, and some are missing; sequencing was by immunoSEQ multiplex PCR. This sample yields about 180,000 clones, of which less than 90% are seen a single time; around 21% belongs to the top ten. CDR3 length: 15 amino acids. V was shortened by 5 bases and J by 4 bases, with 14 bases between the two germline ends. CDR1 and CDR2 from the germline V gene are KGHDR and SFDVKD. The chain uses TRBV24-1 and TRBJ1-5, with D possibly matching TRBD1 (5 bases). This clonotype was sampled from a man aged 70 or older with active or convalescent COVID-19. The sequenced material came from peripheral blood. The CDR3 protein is CATSVGTPPNQPQHF. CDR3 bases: TGTGCCACCAGTGTTGGGACTCCACCAAATCAGCCCCAGCATTTT.